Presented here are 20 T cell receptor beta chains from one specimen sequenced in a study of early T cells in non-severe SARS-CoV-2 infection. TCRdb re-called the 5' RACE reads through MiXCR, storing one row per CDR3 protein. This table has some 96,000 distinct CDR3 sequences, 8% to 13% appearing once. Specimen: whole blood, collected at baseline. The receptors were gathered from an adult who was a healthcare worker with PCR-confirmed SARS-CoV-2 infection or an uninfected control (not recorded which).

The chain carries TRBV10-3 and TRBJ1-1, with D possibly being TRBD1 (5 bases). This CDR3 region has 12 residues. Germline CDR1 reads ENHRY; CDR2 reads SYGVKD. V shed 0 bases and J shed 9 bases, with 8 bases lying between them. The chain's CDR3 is CAISESGGKAFF. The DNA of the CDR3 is TGTGCCATCAGTGAGTCGGGGGGAAAAGCTTTCTTT.

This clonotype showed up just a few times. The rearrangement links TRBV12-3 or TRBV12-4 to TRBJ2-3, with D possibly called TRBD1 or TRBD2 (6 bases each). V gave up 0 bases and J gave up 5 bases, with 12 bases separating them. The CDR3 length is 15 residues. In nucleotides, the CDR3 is TGTGCCAGCAGTTTAGCGCTCAGGGGAGGAGATACGCAGTATTTT. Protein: CASSLALRGGDTQYF.

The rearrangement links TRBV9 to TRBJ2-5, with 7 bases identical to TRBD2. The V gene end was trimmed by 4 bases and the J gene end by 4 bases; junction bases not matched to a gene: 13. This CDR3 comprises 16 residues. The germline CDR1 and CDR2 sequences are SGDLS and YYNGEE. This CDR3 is CASSMRGGRLVETQYF. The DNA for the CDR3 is TGTGCCAGCAGCATGAGGGGAGGGAGGTTGGTAGAGACCCAGTACTTC.

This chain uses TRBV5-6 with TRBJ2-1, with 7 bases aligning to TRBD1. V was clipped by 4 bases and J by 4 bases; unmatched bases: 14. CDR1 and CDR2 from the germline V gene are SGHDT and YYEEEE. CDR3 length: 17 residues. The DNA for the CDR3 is TGTGCCAGCAGCCGAGAGTTTTCGGGACAGTCATACAATGAGCAGTTCTTC. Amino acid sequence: CASSREFSGQSYNEQFF.

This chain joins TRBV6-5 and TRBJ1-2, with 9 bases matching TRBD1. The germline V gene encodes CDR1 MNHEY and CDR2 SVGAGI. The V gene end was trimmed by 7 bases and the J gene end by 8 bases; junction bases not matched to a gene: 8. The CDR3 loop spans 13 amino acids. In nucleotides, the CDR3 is TGTGCCAGCACAGCCCGGACAGGGGAGGGCTACACCTTC. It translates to CASTARTGEGYTF.

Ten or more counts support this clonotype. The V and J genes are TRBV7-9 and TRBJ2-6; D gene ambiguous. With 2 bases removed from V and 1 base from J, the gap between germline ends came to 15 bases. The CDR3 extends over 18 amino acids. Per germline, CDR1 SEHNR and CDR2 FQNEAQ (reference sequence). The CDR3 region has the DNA TGTGCCAGCAGCTTAAGGGTGACAACGACATCTGGGGCCAACGTCCTGACTTTC. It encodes CASSLRVTTTSGANVLTF. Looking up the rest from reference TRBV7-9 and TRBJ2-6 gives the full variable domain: DTGVSQNPRHKITKRGQNVTFRCDPISEHNRLYWYRQTLGQGPEFLTYFQNEAQLEKSRLLSDRFSAERPKGSFSTLEIQRTEQGDSAMYLCASSLRVTTTSGANVLTFGAGSRLTVL.

The CDR3 nucleotides read TGTGCCAGCAGCCACCGGGAAAATTACGAGCAGTACTTC. Protein sequence: CASSHRENYEQYF. This sequence joins TRBV11-2 and TRBJ2-7; D might be TRBD2 (5 bases). The V gene lost 5 bases and the J gene lost 4 bases, with 12 bases spanning the gap. This CDR3 has 13 residues. Germline-derived CDR1 and CDR2 are SGHAT and FQNNGV.

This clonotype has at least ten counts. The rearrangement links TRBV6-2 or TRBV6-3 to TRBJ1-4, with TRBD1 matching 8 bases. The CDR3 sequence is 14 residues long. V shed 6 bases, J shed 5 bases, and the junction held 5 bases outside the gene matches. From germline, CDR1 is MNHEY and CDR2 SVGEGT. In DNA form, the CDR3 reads TGTGCCAGCAGCACCGGGACAGGAAATGAAAAACTGTTTTTT. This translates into CASSTGTGNEKLFF.

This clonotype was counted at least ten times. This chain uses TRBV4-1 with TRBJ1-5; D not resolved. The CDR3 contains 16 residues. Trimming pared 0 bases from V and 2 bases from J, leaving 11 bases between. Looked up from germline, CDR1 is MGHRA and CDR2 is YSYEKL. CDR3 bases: TGCGCCAGCAGCCAAGATGCGGGGTTTGGCAATCAGCCCCAGCATTTT. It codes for CASSQDAGFGNQPQHF.

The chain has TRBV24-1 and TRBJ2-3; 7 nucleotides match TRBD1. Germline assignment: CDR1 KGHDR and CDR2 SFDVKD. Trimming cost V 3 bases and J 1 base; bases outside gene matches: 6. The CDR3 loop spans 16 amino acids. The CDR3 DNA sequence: TGTGCCACCAGTGATACCGGGACAGCTCGCACAGATACGCAGTATTTT. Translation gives CATSDTGTARTDTQYF.

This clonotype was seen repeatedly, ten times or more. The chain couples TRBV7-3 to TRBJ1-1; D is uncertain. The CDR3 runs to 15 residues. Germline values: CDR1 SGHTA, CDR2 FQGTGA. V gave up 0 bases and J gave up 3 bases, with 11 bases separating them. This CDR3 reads CASSLTAGPDTEAFF. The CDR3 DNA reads TGTGCCAGCAGCTTAACGGCAGGTCCGGACACTGAAGCTTTCTTT.

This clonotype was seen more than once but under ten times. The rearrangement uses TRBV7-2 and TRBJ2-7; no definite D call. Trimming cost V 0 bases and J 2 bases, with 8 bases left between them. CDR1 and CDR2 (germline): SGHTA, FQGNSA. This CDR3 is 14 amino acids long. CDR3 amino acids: CASSLAREAYEQYF. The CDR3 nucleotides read TGTGCCAGCAGCTTAGCGCGTGAGGCCTACGAGCAGTACTTC.

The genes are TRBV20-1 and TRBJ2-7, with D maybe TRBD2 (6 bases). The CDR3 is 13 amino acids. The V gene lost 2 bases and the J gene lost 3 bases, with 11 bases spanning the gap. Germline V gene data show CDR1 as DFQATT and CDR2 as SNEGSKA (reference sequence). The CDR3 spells CSARTPGDYEQYF. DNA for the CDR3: TGCAGTGCTAGAACCCCGGGGGACTACGAGCAGTACTTC.

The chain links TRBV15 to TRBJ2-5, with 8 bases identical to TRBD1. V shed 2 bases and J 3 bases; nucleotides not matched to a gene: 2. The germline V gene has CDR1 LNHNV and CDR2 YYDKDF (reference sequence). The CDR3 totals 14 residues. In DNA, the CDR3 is TGTGCCACCAGCAGACTGACAGGGGAAGAGACCCAGTACTTC. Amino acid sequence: CATSRLTGEETQYF.

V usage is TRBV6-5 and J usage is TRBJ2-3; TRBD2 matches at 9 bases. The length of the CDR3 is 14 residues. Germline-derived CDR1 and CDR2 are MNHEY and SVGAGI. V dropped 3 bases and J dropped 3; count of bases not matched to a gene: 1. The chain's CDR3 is CASSYLAGTDTQYF. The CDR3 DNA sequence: TGTGCCAGCAGTTATCTAGCGGGGACAGATACGCAGTATTTT.

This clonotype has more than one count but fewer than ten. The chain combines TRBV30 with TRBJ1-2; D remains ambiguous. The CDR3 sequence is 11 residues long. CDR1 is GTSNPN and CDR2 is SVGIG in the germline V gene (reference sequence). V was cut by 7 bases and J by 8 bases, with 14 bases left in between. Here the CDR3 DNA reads TGTGCCTCCCTTCGGCATCAGGGCTACACCTTC. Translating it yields CASLRHQGYTF.

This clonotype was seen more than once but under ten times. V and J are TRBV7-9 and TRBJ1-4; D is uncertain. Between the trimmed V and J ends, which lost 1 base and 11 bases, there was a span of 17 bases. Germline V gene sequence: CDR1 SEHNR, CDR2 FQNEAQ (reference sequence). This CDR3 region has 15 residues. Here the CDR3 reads CASSLGAAENGKLFF. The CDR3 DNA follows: TGTGCCAGCAGCTTAGGTGCGGCGGAGAATGGGAAACTGTTTTTT. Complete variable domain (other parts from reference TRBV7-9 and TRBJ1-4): DTGVSQNPRHKITKRGQNVTFRCDPISEHNRLYWYRQTLGQGPEFLTYFQNEAQLEKSRLLSDRFSAERPKGSFSTLEIQRTEQGDSAMYLCASSLGAAENGKLFFGSGTQLSVL.

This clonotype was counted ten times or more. The CDR3 protein is CASSEAWGAGANVLTF. CDR3 sequence (DNA): TGTGCCAGCAGTGAAGCGTGGGGCGCTGGGGCCAACGTCCTGACTTTC. The chain has TRBV6-1 and TRBJ2-6; weak D call: TRBD1 (5 bases). This CDR3 region has 16 residues. V was pared by 0 bases and J by 2 bases, with 8 bases between. Germline V gene lookup returns CDR1 MNHNS and CDR2 SASEGT.

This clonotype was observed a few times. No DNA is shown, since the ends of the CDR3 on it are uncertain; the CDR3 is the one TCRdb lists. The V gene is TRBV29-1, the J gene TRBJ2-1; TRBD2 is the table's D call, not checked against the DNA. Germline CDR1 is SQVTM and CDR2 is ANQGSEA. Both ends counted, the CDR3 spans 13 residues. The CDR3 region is CSVGRGTNNEQFF.

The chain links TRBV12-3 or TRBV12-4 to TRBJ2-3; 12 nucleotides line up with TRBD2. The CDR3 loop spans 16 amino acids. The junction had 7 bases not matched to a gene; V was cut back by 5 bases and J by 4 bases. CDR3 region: CASSTRLAGDADTQYF. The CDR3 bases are TGTGCCAGCAGTACCCGACTAGCGGGAGACGCAGATACGCAGTATTTT.